Below are 21 T cell receptor beta chains sequenced from a single sample in a study of OX40 agonist ivuxolimab in advanced cancers. Sequencing was performed with immunoSEQ multiplex PCR; in TCRdb, only in-frame clones are kept and a portion is missing. The sample has tens of thousands of clones, roughly 83% seen once. The source was CD4+ or CD8+ T cells sorted from blood, collected in a trial of the OX40 agonist ivuxolimab. These receptors all stem from an adult with an advanced solid tumor such as melanoma, head and neck, liver or kidney cancer.

The chain combines TRBV2 with TRBJ2-7, with D perhaps TRBD1 (6 bases). Germline V gene lookup returns CDR1 SNHLY and CDR2 FYNNEI. The germline V and J ends were trimmed by 3 bases and 4 bases, with 13 bases remaining between them. The CDR3 extends over 14 amino acids. CDR3 region: CASSDQGMGYEQYF. DNA of the CDR3: TGTGCCAGCAGTGATCAGGGGATGGGGTACGAGCAGTACTTC.

J is TRBJ2-5 and V is TRBV28; D ambiguous. This CDR3 is built from 12 residues. CDR1 is MDHEN, CDR2 SYDVKM, per germline. Between the trimmed V and J ends, which lost 5 bases and 4 bases, there was a span of 8 bases. The CDR3 DNA reads as TGTGCCAGCAGTGGTTCCCGAGAGACCCAGTACTTC. This translates into CASSGSRETQYF.

The chain couples TRBV6-6 to TRBJ2-5; D gene ambiguous. This CDR3 contains 14 residues. Trimming pared 0 bases from V and 2 bases from J, leaving 7 bases between. Germline CDR1 is MNHNY and CDR2 is SVGAGI (reference sequence). CDR3 region: CASSYSASQETQYF. The DNA for the CDR3 is TGTGCCAGCAGTTACTCAGCGTCACAAGAGACCCAGTACTTC.

This clone has a handful of counts. This chain uses TRBV7-2 with TRBJ2-7, with no clear D. Trimming left V 1 base short and J 6 bases short, with 4 bases between. CDR1 is SGHTA and CDR2 is FQGNSA in the germline V gene. The CDR3 consists of 11 residues. CDR3: CASSLVGEQYF. CDR3 nucleotides: TGTGCCAGCAGCTTAGTAGGCGAGCAGTACTTC.

The chain is built from TRBV7-9 and TRBJ1-1; no reliable D call. The CDR3 totals 13 residues. CDR1 and CDR2 from the germline V gene are SEHNR and FQNEAQ (reference sequence). V shed 1 base and J shed 2 bases, with 5 bases lying between them. The CDR3 protein is CASSLVANTEAFF. The CDR3 nucleotides are TGTGCCAGCAGCTTAGTGGCAAACACTGAAGCTTTCTTT.

The V call is TRBV28, the J call TRBJ1-1; D unresolved. V dropped 7 bases and J dropped 1 base, with 4 bases sitting between them. The CDR3 has 11 residues. The germline V gene encodes CDR1 MDHEN and CDR2 SYDVKM. The CDR3 spells CASNQNTEAFF. The DNA for the CDR3 is TGTGCCAGCAATCAGAACACTGAAGCTTTCTTT. Drawing the rest from reference TRBV28 and TRBJ1-1, the complete variable domain is DVKVTQSSRYLVKRTGEKVFLECVQDMDHENMFWYRQDPGLGLRLIYFSYDVKMKEKGDIPEGYSVSREKKERFSLILESASTNQTSMYLCASNQNTEAFFGQGTRLTVV.

The V and J genes are TRBV6-5 and TRBJ2-1; 10 bases line up with TRBD1. Germline V gene lookup returns CDR1 MNHEY and CDR2 SVGAGI. The V gene end was trimmed by 6 bases and the J gene end by 4 bases; junction bases not matched to a gene: 3. This CDR3 has 14 residues. The CDR3 DNA follows: TGTGCCAGCAGGCCGGGACAGGGGTACAATGAGCAGTTCTTC. The encoded protein is CASRPGQGYNEQFF.

The chain combines TRBV18 with TRBJ1-2; 9 bases fit TRBD1. The CDR3 is 14 residues long. Unmatched junction bases numbered 9, after V lost 6 bases and J lost 7 bases. Germline-derived CDR1 and CDR2 are KGHSH and LQKENI. The CDR3 sequence: CASSWTGDYRGYTF. The CDR3 coding sequence is TGTGCCAGCTCCTGGACAGGGGATTATCGTGGCTACACCTTC.

The chain has TRBV9 and TRBJ2-7, with D maybe TRBD2 (6 bases). Germline V lookup: CDR1 SGDLS, CDR2 YYNGEE. This CDR3 contains 15 residues. V was shortened by 0 bases and J by 0 bases, with 10 bases between the two germline ends. CDR3 nucleotides: TGTGCCAGCAGCGTAGGCGGGGCGAGCTCCTACGAGCAGTACTTC. Translating gives CASSVGGASSYEQYF.

The chain has TRBV7-9 and TRBJ2-4; TRBD1 matches at 7 bases. The V gene end was trimmed by 2 bases and the J gene end by 4 bases; junction bases not matched to a gene: 8. Germline CDR1 is SEHNR and CDR2 is FQNEAQ (reference sequence). The CDR3 has 16 amino acids. The CDR3 coding sequence is TGTGCCAGCAGCTTATGGATAGGGGGCTCGAAAAACATTCAGTACTTC. It yields the protein CASSLWIGGSKNIQYF.

This chain uses TRBV7-2 with TRBJ2-3, with a weak D call TRBD2 (6 bases). Trimming removed 3 bases at V and 2 bases at J, with 12 bases between. The CDR3 is 15 residues long. The germline gives CDR1 SGHTA, CDR2 FQGNSA. The CDR3 region has the DNA TGTGCCAGCAGCTTGCTGGGGGACTTCACAGATACGCAGTATTTT. As protein: CASSLLGDFTDTQYF.

The chain recombines TRBV14 with TRBJ1-1; D not resolved. Trimming took off 11 bases at V and 2 bases at J, with 12 bases between the two ends. CDR1 and CDR2 (germline): SGHDN, FVKESK. This CDR3 spans 12 amino acids. The CDR3 nucleotides read TGTGCCGGCGGAGGGTTTAACACTGAAGCTTTCTTT. Translating it yields CAGGGFNTEAFF.

The chain has TRBV5-1 and TRBJ1-4; D is undetermined. Germline V gives CDR1 SGHRS, CDR2 YFSETQ. Trimming cost V 0 bases and J 6 bases, with 9 bases left between them. CDR3 size: 14 residues. CDR3 region: CASSLAIGYEKLFF. CDR3 nucleotide sequence: TGCGCCAGCAGCTTGGCAATAGGGTATGAAAAACTGTTTTTT.

This chain uses TRBV5-1 with TRBJ2-3; a weak D match, TRBD1 (6 bases). The CDR3 is 14 amino acids. Germline CDR1 and CDR2: SGHRS and YFSETQ. Trimming took off 1 base at V and 5 bases at J, with 11 bases between the two ends. The CDR3: CASSLNGRGDTQYF. CDR3 DNA: TGCGCCAGCAGCTTGAATGGCAGGGGAGATACGCAGTATTTT.

The rearrangement links TRBV19 to TRBJ1-1; no definite D call. V lost 1 base, J lost 1 base, and 4 bases lay in between. This CDR3 contains 13 residues. Germline loops: CDR1 LNHDA, CDR2 SQIVND (reference sequence). The CDR3 DNA is TGTGCCAGTAGTATAGGACAGAACACTGAAGCTTTCTTT. Amino acids: CASSIGQNTEAFF. The whole variable domain, filled in from reference TRBV19 and TRBJ1-1, reads DGGITQSPKYLFRKEGQNVTLSCEQNLNHDAMYWYRQDPGQGLRLIYYSQIVNDFQKGDIAEGYSVSREKKESFPLTVTSAQKNPTAFYLCASSIGQNTEAFFGQGTRLTVV.

J is TRBJ2-2 and V is TRBV15; 8 nucleotides agree with TRBD1. V shed 0 bases, J shed 5 bases, and the junction held 8 bases outside the gene matches. Germline-derived CDR1 and CDR2 are LNHNV and YYDKDF (reference sequence). The length of the CDR3 is 17 residues. CDR3 DNA: TGTGCCACCAGCAGAGATAAGGCAGGGGGCAAGACCGGGGAGCTGTTTTTT. It translates to CATSRDKAGGKTGELFF.

In this sample, this clone turned up a few times. The chain couples TRBV6-6 to TRBJ1-5, with D perhaps matching TRBD1 (6 bases). This CDR3 has 15 residues. The V gene's germline CDR1 is MNHNY and CDR2 SVGAGI (reference sequence). The ends were cut back, 6 bases at V and 4 bases at J, with 16 bases in the middle. CDR3 sequence: CASRNRDVGNQPQHF. CDR3 sequence (DNA): TGTGCCAGCAGAAACAGGGACGTGGGGAATCAGCCCCAGCATTTT.

The V and J genes are TRBV5-1 and TRBJ2-2; D may be TRBD1 (5 bases). Trimming took 0 bases from V and 7 from J, leaving 10 bases between them. The CDR3 contains 14 residues. Germline values: CDR1 SGHRS, CDR2 YFSETQ. DNA of the CDR3: TGCGCCAGCAGCTTGGCGCAGGGTAGCGGGGAGCTGTTTTTT. It translates to CASSLAQGSGELFF. The whole variable domain, filled in from reference TRBV5-1 and TRBJ2-2, reads KAGVTQTPRYLIKTRGQQVTLSCSPISGHRSVSWYQQTPGQGLQFLFEYFSETQRNKGNFPGRFSGRQFSNSRSEMNVSTLELGDSALYLCASSLAQGSGELFFGEGSRLTVL.

The gene calls are TRBV5-1 and TRBJ2-1, with 9 bases that match TRBD1. The trim removed 3 bases at V and 7 bases at J, leaving 5 bases unmatched. Germline-derived CDR1 and CDR2 are SGHRS and YFSETQ. This CDR3 has 14 residues. CDR3 residues: CASSSQGAKNEQFF. The CDR3 DNA follows: TGCGCCAGCAGCTCACAGGGGGCGAAGAATGAGCAGTTCTTC.

Regarding this clone: A junction boundary mismatches the germline segment, possibly from a read error. The CDR3 protein is CSVVGIGGGATYNERFF. Written as DNA, the CDR3 is TGCAGCGTTGTAGGAATTGGCGGGGGGGCGACCTACAATGAGCGGTTCTTC. The chain links TRBV29-1 to TRBJ2-1, with 9 bases matching TRBD2. Germline V gives CDR1 SQVTM, CDR2 ANQGSEA. This CDR3 region has 17 residues.

This chain links TRBV5-1 with TRBJ2-5; D possibly uses TRBD1 or TRBD2 (5 bases each). Trimming pared 3 bases from V and 3 bases from J, leaving 9 bases between. The germline V gene has CDR1 SGHRS and CDR2 YFSETQ. The CDR3 covers 13 residues. The CDR3 nucleotides are TGCGCCAGCAGCTCGGGACGGGAAGAGACCCAGTACTTC. This translates into CASSSGREETQYF.